Following are 21 T cell receptor beta chains from one sample sequenced in a study of T cells after yellow fever vaccination. From the 5' RACE reads, TCRdb called clonotypes with MiXCR, one entry per CDR3 protein. This sample has approximately 150,000 distinct CDR3 sequences, with approximately 6% found just once. Sample: CD4+ T cells sorted from PBMCs, taken on the day of the first yellow fever vaccination. Receptors originate from a man aged 18 to 29 who received the YFV17D yellow fever vaccine.

The chain is built from TRBV20-1 and TRBJ1-4, with D unclear. Germline V gene lookup returns CDR1 DFQATT and CDR2 SNEGSKA (reference sequence). The CDR3 extends over 15 amino acids. Trimming cost V 3 bases and J 1 base, with 12 bases left between them. CDR3 sequence: CSASRTAETNEKLFF. The CDR3 DNA reads TGCAGTGCTAGTAGGACGGCCGAAACTAATGAAAAACTGTTTTTT.

This clonotype has ten or more counts. V gene TRBV3-1 combines with J gene TRBJ2-7; D remains ambiguous. Germline V CDR1 and CDR2: LGHDT, YNNKEL (reference sequence). This CDR3 region has 15 residues. The V end lost 1 base, the J end lost 3 bases, and 13 bases lay between the germline ends. Here the CDR3 DNA reads TGTGCCAGCAGCCAAGCGCCAGGCGAATACTACGAGCAGTACGTC. This gives the protein CASSQAPGEYYEQYV.

The chain carries TRBV5-4 and TRBJ2-5; 11 bases fit TRBD1. The CDR3 contains 14 residues. The germline V gene has CDR1 SGHNT and CDR2 YYREEE (reference sequence). The V gene end was trimmed by 3 bases and the J gene end by 6 bases; junction bases not matched to a gene: 4. CDR3 nucleotide sequence: TGTGCCAGCAGCTCCGGGACAGGGGGAAAGACCCAGTACTTC. The encoded protein is CASSSGTGGKTQYF.

This clonotype was observed a handful of times. CDR3 in amino acids: CASSVIPGPASGELFF. CDR3 DNA: TGCGCCAGCAGCGTTATTCCGGGACCAGCCTCCGGGGAGCTGTTTTTT. This rearrangement joins TRBV5-1 to TRBJ2-2; D possibly uses TRBD1 or TRBD2 (5 bases each). V gave up 4 bases and J gave up 6 bases, with 19 bases separating them. Germline CDR1 reads SGHRS; CDR2 reads YFSETQ. The CDR3 consists of 16 residues. The variable domain in full, with the rest retrieved from reference TRBV5-1 and TRBJ2-2, is KAGVTQTPRYLIKTRGQQVTLSCSPISGHRSVSWYQQTPGQGLQFLFEYFSETQRNKGNFPGRFSGRQFSNSRSEMNVSTLELGDSALYLCASSVIPGPASGELFFGEGSRLTVL.

V is TRBV20-1 and J is TRBJ2-1; D perhaps matches TRBD2 (5 bases). Trimming pared 3 bases from V and 0 bases from J, leaving 9 bases between. The CDR3 has 14 residues. Per germline, CDR1 DFQATT and CDR2 SNEGSKA (reference sequence). CDR3 nucleotide sequence: TGCAGTGCTAGGAGGGCGAGCTCCTACAATGAGCAGTTCTTC. Translating it yields CSARRASSYNEQFF.

This clonotype occurred a few times. The chain is built from TRBV14 and TRBJ1-3; D ambiguous. The ends were cut back, 4 bases at V and 7 bases at J, with 14 bases in the middle. The germline CDR1 and CDR2 sequences are SGHDN and FVKESK. This CDR3 has 14 amino acids. The CDR3 DNA follows: TGTGCCAGCAGCCGGAGGACTATTTATAACACCATATATTTT. Encoded protein: CASSRRTIYNTIYF.

This clonotype came up a few times. DNA of the CDR3: TGTGCCAGCAGCCAGCCAGGGGTGGCGAACACTGAAGCTTTCTTT. Translated: CASSQPGVANTEAFF. The V and J genes are TRBV7-8 and TRBJ1-1, with D tentatively TRBD1 (6 bases). The CDR3 length is 15 residues. Trimming removed 5 bases at V and 1 base at J, with 14 bases between. Per the germline V gene, CDR1 is SGHVS and CDR2 is FQNEAQ. The full variable domain, rest sourced from reference TRBV7-8 and TRBJ1-1, is GAGVSQSPRYKVAKRGQDVALRCDPISGHVSLFWYQQALGQGPEFLTYFQNEAQLDKSGLPSDRFFAERPEGSVSTLKIQRTQQEDSAVYLCASSQPGVANTEAFFGQGTRLTVV.

This clonotype occurred many times. The J gene is TRBJ1-2, the V gene TRBV6-1; weak D call: TRBD1 (6 bases). CDR1 and CDR2 (germline): MNHNS, SASEGT. The CDR3 loop spans 14 amino acids. V was clipped by 8 bases and J by 0 bases, with 13 bases between them. This CDR3 reads CASWRGGSNYGYTF. CDR3 nucleotides: TGTGCCAGCTGGAGGGGGGGATCTAACTATGGCTACACCTTC.

This clonotype occurred many times. The chain employs TRBV28 and TRBJ1-2; 8 positions match TRBD1. The CDR3 loop spans 14 amino acids. Germline CDR1 MDHEN, CDR2 SYDVKM. Losses at the gene ends were 6 bases for V and 8 bases for J; bases not matched to a gene: 11. The CDR3 spells CASRLTGAWVGYTF. Written as DNA, the CDR3 is TGTGCCAGCAGGCTGACAGGGGCGTGGGTCGGCTACACCTTC.

This clonotype was counted at least ten times. The rearrangement uses TRBV20-1 and TRBJ1-3; the D is unclear. V was shortened by 3 bases and J by 2 bases, with 11 bases between the two germline ends. CDR1 is DFQATT and CDR2 is SNEGSKA in the germline V gene (reference sequence). The CDR3 sequence is 14 residues long. The CDR3 loop is CSASAVQPGNTIYF. As DNA, the CDR3 is TGCAGTGCTAGCGCGGTCCAGCCTGGAAACACCATATATTTT.

This clonotype appeared a few times. The chain carries TRBV7-9 and TRBJ2-5, with no clear D. The CDR3 extends over 11 amino acids. V shed 8 bases and J shed 5 bases, with 9 bases lying between them. Germline CDR1 SEHNR, CDR2 FQNEAQ (reference sequence). The DNA of the CDR3 is TGTGCCAGCGACTTGAGTGAGACCCAGTACTTC. It is translated as CASDLSETQYF.

The table lists this clonotype with many counts. This chain uses TRBV28 with TRBJ1-1, with unresolved D. Trimming removed 4 bases at V and 4 bases at J, with 7 bases between. The CDR3 totals 12 residues. CDR1 MDHEN and CDR2 SYDVKM come from the germline V gene. Written as DNA, the CDR3 is TGTGCCAGCAGTTCGGGGAGCACTGAAGCTTTCTTT. It codes for CASSSGSTEAFF.

This clonotype occurred many times. The rearrangement links TRBV12-3 or TRBV12-4 to TRBJ1-6, with D tentatively TRBD1 (5 bases). This CDR3 is 13 amino acids long. Trimming left V 5 bases short and J 10 bases short, with 12 bases between. The CDR3 DNA reads TGTGCCAGCAGTGACCAAGGGGACTCACCCCTCCACTTT. Protein sequence: CASSDQGDSPLHF.

This clonotype was detected ten times or more. The V gene is TRBV5-1, the J gene TRBJ2-3; 10 bases line up with TRBD2. Germline CDR1 and CDR2: SGHRS and YFSETQ. The V and J ends lost 7 bases and 4 bases, in that order; junction bases with no gene match: 9. This CDR3 spans 15 amino acids. In nucleotides, the CDR3 is TGCGCCAGCTCCAGAAGCGGGGGGGATTCAGATACGCAGTATTTT. Its translation: CASSRSGGDSDTQYF. Supplemented by reference TRBV5-1 and TRBJ2-3, the full variable domain reads KAGVTQTPRYLIKTRGQQVTLSCSPISGHRSVSWYQQTPGQGLQFLFEYFSETQRNKGNFPGRFSGRQFSNSRSEMNVSTLELGDSALYLCASSRSGGDSDTQYFGPGTRLTVL.

This clonotype was recorded at least ten times. The V call is TRBV5-4, the J call TRBJ2-1, with 7 positions matching TRBD1. CDR1 SGHNT and CDR2 YYREEE come from the germline V gene (reference sequence). J gave up 2 bases and V 2 bases, and 7 bases lay outside the gene matches. This CDR3 is 16 amino acids long. CDR3 residues: CASSLRQGSTYNEQFF. CDR3 nucleotides: TGTGCCAGCAGCTTAAGACAGGGCAGCACCTACAATGAGCAGTTCTTC.

The CDR3 nucleotides read TGCAGTGCATTAGCGACGACGAACACTGAAGCTTTCTTT. Protein product: CSALATTNTEAFF. V usage is TRBV20-1 and J usage is TRBJ1-1; D not certain. Trimming left V 6 bases short and J 1 base short, with 12 bases between. In germline, CDR1 is DFQATT, CDR2 SNEGSKA (reference sequence). The CDR3 is made up of 13 amino acids.

This clonotype was seen more than once but under ten times. The chain couples TRBV2 to TRBJ2-1, with 12 nucleotides matching TRBD2. CDR3 length: 18 residues. Germline V gives CDR1 SNHLY, CDR2 FYNNEI. The trim removed 6 bases at V and 4 bases at J, leaving 13 bases unmatched. The CDR3 nucleotides read TGTGCCAGCAGGAAACTGACTAGCGGGGGCCAACGATACAATGAGCAGTTCTTC. Its translation: CASRKLTSGGQRYNEQFF.

The chain combines TRBV7-8 with TRBJ1-1, with D unresolved. CDR3 length: 13 residues. Trimming stripped 3 bases from V and 6 bases from J, with 11 bases between. CDR1 SGHVS and CDR2 FQNEAQ come from the germline V gene. This CDR3 reads CASSFLGRAEAFF. In nucleotides, the CDR3 is TGTGCCAGCAGCTTTCTGGGGAGGGCTGAAGCTTTCTTT.

As DNA, the CDR3 is TGCGCCAGCAGCCCGCCAACAGGGACCACTTACAATGAGCAGTTCTTC. Its protein product is CASSPPTGTTYNEQFF. V gene TRBV5-1 combines with J gene TRBJ2-1, with D possibly being TRBD1 (6 bases). The CDR3 is 16 amino acids. Germline CDR1 is SGHRS and CDR2 is YFSETQ. Trimming cost V 4 bases and J 4 bases, with 18 bases left between them.

At least ten counts were recorded for this clonotype. The J gene is TRBJ2-3, the V gene TRBV5-1; D remains ambiguous. This CDR3 comprises 14 residues. Germline-derived CDR1 and CDR2 are SGHRS and YFSETQ. V shed 1 base and J shed 2 bases, with 8 bases lying between them. The chain's CDR3 is CASSLRWHTDTQYF. In nucleotides, the CDR3 is TGCGCCAGCAGCTTGAGATGGCACACAGATACGCAGTATTTT.

V gene TRBV7-2 combines with J gene TRBJ1-2; 10 positions agree with TRBD1. Germline CDR1 reads SGHTA; CDR2 reads FQGNSA. The CDR3 has 15 residues. The J segment lost 2 bases and the V segment lost 4 bases, leaving 4 bases of the junction unmatched. The CDR3 here is CASSSWDRGNYGYTF. CDR3 in DNA: TGTGCCAGCAGCTCCTGGGACAGGGGAAACTATGGCTACACCTTC.